This is a list of T cell receptor beta chains from one sample in a study of OX40 agonist ivuxolimab in advanced cancers. The protocol was immunoSEQ multiplex PCR, while the TCRdb copy is restricted to in-frame clones and leaves out a portion. The sample contains about 37,000 clones, around 85% of which appear only once. Sequences were derived from CD4+ or CD8+ T cells sorted from blood, sampled in a trial of the OX40 agonist ivuxolimab. These receptors were collected from an adult with an advanced solid tumor such as melanoma, head and neck, liver or kidney cancer. Both conserved end residues are part of each CDR3. Each record gives: D gene, J gene, CDR3 length, clone size, V gene, CDR3 protein, CDR3 DNA. The D gene is left open where the match is weak. The listing skips clone size in some rows; elsewhere it reads once, few, many or a size class.

TRBD1	TRBJ2-5	17	NA	TRBV10-3	CAISGGQGVVRRETQYF	TGTGCCATCAGCGGGGGACAGGGAGTAGTTCGGCGGGAGACCCAGTACTTC
NA	TRBJ1-4	13	NA	TRBV2	CASKWGSNEKLFF	TGTGCCAGCAAATGGGGTTCTAATGAAAAACTGTTTTTT
NA	TRBJ2-1	12	NA	TRBV5-4	CASNYAQNEQFF	TGTGCCAGTAATTACGCACAAAATGAGCAGTTCTTC
TRBD1	TRBJ1-3	15	NA	TRBV6-6	CASSISGTGDLTIYF	TGTGCCAGCAGTATCAGCGGGACAGGAGACCTCACCATATATTTT
NA	TRBJ2-5	16	NA	TRBV11-2	CASSLGGGGYQETQYF	TGTGCCAGCAGCTTGGGGGGTGGAGGGTACCAAGAGACCCAGTACTTC
NA	TRBJ1-1	13	few	TRBV5-1	CASSRTAYTEAFF	TGCGCCAGCAGCCGGACAGCCTACACTGAAGCTTTCTTT
TRBD2	TRBJ2-5	14	NA	TRBV6-6	CASSPGTRRETQYF	TGTGCCAGCAGCCCAGGGACTAGGAGGGAGACCCAGTACTTC
NA	TRBJ1-2	15	NA	TRBV5-5	CASSLGLHGQDGYTF	TGTGCCAGCAGCTTGGGGCTTCACGGGCAGGATGGCTACACCTTC
NA	TRBJ1-2	15	NA	TRBV19	CASSSGQPVLYGYTF	TGTGCCAGTAGTTCGGGACAACCGGTCCTATATGGCTACACCTTC
NA	TRBJ2-3	12	NA	TRBV18	CASSISTDTQYF	TGTGCCAGCTCAATAAGCACAGATACGCAGTATTTT
NA	TRBJ2-2	15	NA	TRBV4-1	CASSGPQGNTGELFF	TGCGCCAGCAGCGGGCCTCAAGGGAACACCGGGGAGCTGTTTTTT
NA	TRBJ2-6	15	NA	TRBV2	CASRALGTGANVLTF	TGTGCCAGCAGGGCCCTCGGGACTGGGGCCAACGTCCTGACTTTC
NA	TRBJ1-5	19	NA	TRBV21-1	CASSRPGQGIRCGNQPQHF	TGTGCCAGCAGCAGACCGGGACAGGGAATAAGGTGTGGCAATCAGCCCCAGCATTTT
NA	TRBJ1-4	15	NA	TRBV19	CASSTVSATNEKLFF	TGTGCCAGTAGTACTGTTAGTGCAACTAATGAAAAACTGTTTTTT
NA	TRBJ1-3	13	NA	TRBV29-1	CSVDTGAGNTIYF	TGCAGCGTGGATACGGGGGCTGGAAACACCATATATTTT
NA	TRBJ2-7	13	NA	TRBV7-3	CASSQRSPYEQYF	TGTGCCAGCAGCCAAAGGAGTCCCTACGAGCAGTACTTC
NA	TRBJ2-1	13	NA	TRBV7-6	CASSLPGLNEQFF	TGTGCCAGCAGCCTCCCGGGCCTTAATGAGCAGTTCTTC
NA	TRBJ2-2	14	NA	TRBV5-1	CASSLERGTGELFF	TGCGCCAGCAGCTTAGAGAGGGGGACCGGGGAGCTGTTTTTT
NA	TRBJ2-2	17	NA	TRBV19	CASKRVGGPSMSGELFF	TGTGCCAGTAAGAGAGTGGGGGGACCTAGCATGTCCGGGGAGCTGTTTTTT
NA	TRBJ1-2	13	few	TRBV9	CASSRTADYGYTF	TGTGCCAGCAGTCGGACAGCGGACTATGGCTACACCTTC
NA	TRBJ2-3	16	NA	TRBV7-9	CASSLVGTARPDTQYF	TGTGCCAGCAGCTTAGTAGGAACTGCACGGCCAGATACGCAGTATTTT
TRBD2	TRBJ2-3	18	NA	TRBV5-4	CASSLPKRAGGTTDTQYF	TGTGCCAGCAGCTTGCCCAAGAGGGCGGGGGGCACCACAGATACGCAGTATTTT
NA	TRBJ2-2	16	medium-sized	TRBV11-3	CASSANDWGGTGELFF	TGTGCCAGCAGCGCCAACGATTGGGGAGGCACCGGGGAGCTGTTTTTT
TRBD1	TRBJ2-7	17	NA	TRBV5-1	CASSLDQTGGSPYEQYF	TGCGCCAGCAGCTTGGACCAGACAGGGGGATCACCCTACGAGCAGTACTTC
TRBD1	TRBJ1-2	14	few	TRBV14	CASSQNTGGIGYTF	TGTGCCAGCAGCCAAAATACAGGGGGGATCGGCTACACCTTC
NA	TRBJ1-2	13	NA	TRBV10-1	CAVPGRSNYGYTF	TGCGCCGTGCCGGGACGGTCTAACTATGGCTACACCTTC